This T cell receptor beta chain was recorded in a study of blood T cells in healthy people across ages (dated by TCRdb to 2015 to 2017). Describing the broader study: In model experiments, roughly one uniquely barcoded TCR beta cDNA molecule per two T cells was captured by template switching. Age-related changes in TCR beta repertoire diversity were measured in the study by deep sequencing normalized with unique cDNA molecular identifiers. The donors were divided into four age groups: young (average around 17 years), middle-aged (about 39), aged (approximately 62) and long-lived (around 80). To avoid experimental bias, donors of different ages were distributed randomly across sequencing lanes. For two donors (one aged 18 to 29 and one aged 80 or older), the study analyzed two additional independent replicas of 1 million unique cDNA reads from the same blood draw.

This clonotype was counted a few times. No antigen is known for it. Base qualities are not at hand, and no much larger clone is one base apart. Taken from the germline V gene, the CDR1 and CDR2 loops are SGHTA and FQGNSA. Trimming takes 5 bases from V and 4 bases from J, and the germline ends sit 11 bases apart. CDR3 length: 14 amino acids, cysteine to phenylalanine. Only the CDR3 region is kept as DNA, spanning 42 bases read in frame from base 1. Study-level results and caveats: Conclusive comparison of naive and antigen-experienced compartments was prevented by the profiling of bulk unsorted PBMCs. There was a strong correlation between observed TCR beta diversity and the percentage of naive T cells measured by flow cytometry. Estimates of total diversity based on one million sequenced T cells were regarded as lower bounds and as underestimates. Because donor CMV infection status was unknown, age-related changes in expanded clonotypes were potentially confounded. Compared with the aged group, the long-lived group had more naive CD4+ T cells, fewer expanded clones and increased TCR diversity, suggesting age selection. Observed TCR beta diversity per million T cells fell roughly linearly with age, and a significant reduction was already apparent by age around 40.

The library was obtained by 5' RACE. TCRdb records Illumina HiSeq 2500 as the sequencer. A second PCR of 7 to 11 cycles was run with a J-beta primer mix and a sample-barcoded 5' primer. Each TCR beta cDNA molecule received a unique molecular identifier from a template-switch 5' adaptor carrying 12 random nucleotides. Each sample yielded at least 2.5 million CDR3-containing paired-end reads. All of the RNA was converted into first-strand cDNA using the Mint cDNA synthesis kit, with a TRBC-specific oligonucleotide serving as the primer. After uracil-DNA glycosylase treatment, a first 18-cycle PCR used universal primers M1SS and BC2_uni_R on all cDNA. As for the authors' bioinformatics: For normalization, 1 million high-quality reads were randomly selected from each sample, with every read carrying a distinct molecular identifier. Reads sharing molecular identifiers were discarded rather than binned into consensus sequences. MiTCR, run with a Q25 quality threshold and the strictest error-elimination algorithm, handled CDR3 identification, clonotype clustering and error correction. A nonparametric unseen species model with Euler transformation was used to estimate a lower bound on total TCR beta diversity. TCRdb took the public reads, trimmed them with fastp at Q25, ran MiXCR for clone calling and kept in-frame beta chains. Each entry is one CDR3 protein sequence, shown with its most common DNA and genes. V and J calls and clone size were set by TCRdb, not the authors. Recorded for this sample are 600,000 or so distinct CDR3 sequences; about 30% of them occurred a single time. The ten largest make up more than 15% of the sample.

The roughly 39 donors, aged roughly 6 to 95 years, were systemically healthy Caucasian individuals from Russia. Each donor gave ten milliliters of peripheral blood, collected into EDTA-treated Vacutainer tubes. PBMCs were isolated by Ficoll-Paque density-gradient centrifugation, with at least 7 million obtained per sample. Trizol reagent was used to extract total RNA from the PBMCs, yielding at least 6 micrograms per sample. The percentages of naive CD45RAhigh/CD27high T cells were determined by flow cytometry on a PBMC aliquot from every donor. Sequences were obtained from blood. The origin of this receptor is a woman aged 80 or older in good health. Recombination connected TRBV7-2 to TRBJ1-4; the D gene cannot be named for sure. The CDR3 protein is CASSPGGINEKLFF. The nucleotide sequence is given as TGTGCCAGCAGCCCGGGTGGGATTAATGAAAAACTGTTTTTT.